This T cell receptor beta chain was obtained from a study of response to subunit inactivated influenza vaccine. V shed 6 bases and J shed 12 bases, with 22 bases lying between them. From germline, CDR1 is DFQATT and CDR2 SNEGSKA (reference sequence). The CDR3 extends over 13 amino acids. As for this clonotype: The target antigen is unknown.

Study-wide results and limits: Researchers suggested that each seasonal influenza vaccination recruits few new T cells.

TCRdb processed the RT-PCR reads anew with MiXCR; each CDR3 protein has one entry. The sample contains fewer than 550,000 distinct CDR3 sequences, roughly 27% of which appear only once. The sample here was CD4+ T cells sorted from PBMCs, taken around 5 days after vaccination. V is TRBV20-1 and J is TRBJ2-3, with D uncertain. This receptor was obtained from a man aged 50 or older who received an inactivated influenza vaccine. CDR3 sequence: CSAPDGTQSEQYF. The CDR3 DNA reads as TGCAGTGCCCCGGATGGCACTCAATCGGAACAGTATTTT.